This TCR beta chain was recorded in a study of Ad26.COV2.S vaccination and SARS-CoV-2 variants. The method was immunoSEQ multiplex PCR; TCRdb's version includes in-frame clones alone and lacks a portion of them. Seen here are about 420,000 clones, 88% observed once, and the top ten hold 3.6%. The treatment denotes: around 19 received Ad26.COV2.S at low or high dose, single or two shots; 5 received placebo; per-sample allocation not given. Sampling happened 63 days after the first vaccine or placebo injection. V lost 2 bases to trimming and J lost 9 bases; unmatched junction nucleotides: 6. There are 15 residues in the CDR3. Germline V gene data show CDR1 as SGHDT and CDR2 as YYEEEE.

Material: peripheral blood, obtained in a trial of Ad26.COV2.S vaccine versus placebo. The chain couples TRBV5-6 to TRBJ1-6; 9 nucleotides match TRBD1. The source is a person aged 18-65 years who received the Ad26.COV2.S COVID-19 vaccine or a placebo. The CDR3, as DNA: TGTGCCAGCAGCTTTGGCACAGGGGGCGGTTCACCCCTCCACTTT. It is translated as CASSFGTGGGSPLHF.